This T cell receptor beta chain originates from a study of radiotherapy plus CTLA-4 blockade in lung cancer. This table comes from immunoSEQ multiplex PCR, and its TCRdb copy is limited to in-frame clones, with some not included. The sample holds tens of thousands of clones, roughly 84% seen once. Worth noting for this clone: Its antigen is not identified.

Study-level points and caveats: In blood, early T cell clone dynamics reportedly predicted response best, together with interferon-beta.

Germline loops: CDR1 SEHNR, CDR2 FQNEAQ (reference sequence). This CDR3 has 13 residues. J lost 6 bases, V lost 6 bases, and 7 bases had no gene match. Sequences were derived from peripheral blood, sampled from a patient treated with radiotherapy plus ipilimumab. This clonotype originated in a human donor with non-small cell lung cancer whose response to radiotherapy plus ipilimumab could not be evaluated. This chain connects TRBV7-9 to TRBJ1-1; 7 nucleotides match TRBD1. CDR3 loop: CASSPYRGPEAFF. CDR3 nucleotides: TGTGCCAGCAGTCCGTACAGGGGTCCTGAAGCTTTCTTT.